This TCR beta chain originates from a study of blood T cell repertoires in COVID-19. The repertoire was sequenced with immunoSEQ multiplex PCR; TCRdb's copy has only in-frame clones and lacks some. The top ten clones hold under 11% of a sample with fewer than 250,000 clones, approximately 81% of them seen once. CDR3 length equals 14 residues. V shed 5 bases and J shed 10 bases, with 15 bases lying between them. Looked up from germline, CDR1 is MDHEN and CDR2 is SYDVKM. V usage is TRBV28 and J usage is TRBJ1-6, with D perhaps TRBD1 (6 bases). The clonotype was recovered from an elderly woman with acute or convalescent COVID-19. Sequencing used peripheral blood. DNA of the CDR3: TGTGCCAGCAGTCTCGAACAGGGAGGGTCACCCCTCCACTTT. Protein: CASSLEQGGSPLHF.